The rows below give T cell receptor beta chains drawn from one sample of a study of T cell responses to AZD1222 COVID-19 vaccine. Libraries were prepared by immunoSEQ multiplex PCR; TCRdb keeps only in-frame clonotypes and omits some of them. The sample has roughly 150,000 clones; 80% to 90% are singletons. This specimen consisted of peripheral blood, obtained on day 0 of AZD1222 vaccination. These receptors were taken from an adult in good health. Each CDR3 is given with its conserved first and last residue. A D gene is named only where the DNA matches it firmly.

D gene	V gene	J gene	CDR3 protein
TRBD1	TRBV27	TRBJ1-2	CASSLGTGYGYTF
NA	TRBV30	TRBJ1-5	CAWSLSGGPQPQHF
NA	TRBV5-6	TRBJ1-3	CASSLLQLPSGNTIYF
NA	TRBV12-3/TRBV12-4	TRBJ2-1	CASSLMGGGEQFF
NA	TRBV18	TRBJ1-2	CASSSGLNYGYTF
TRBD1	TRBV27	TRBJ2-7	CASGQGTYEQYF
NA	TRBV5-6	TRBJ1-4	CASSFRLASRGEKLFF
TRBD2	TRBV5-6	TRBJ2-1	CASSLWAGGHNEQFF
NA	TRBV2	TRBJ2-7	CASTGDVQYF
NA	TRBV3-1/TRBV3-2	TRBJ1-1	CASSPTLTQNTEAFF
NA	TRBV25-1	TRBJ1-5	CASSELDGPNQPQHF
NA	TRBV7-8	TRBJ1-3	CASSQTGPLLSGNTIYF
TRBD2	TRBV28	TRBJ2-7	CASRSPGLAGEWRAYEQYF
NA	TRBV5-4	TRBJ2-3	CASSLAGGTDTQYF
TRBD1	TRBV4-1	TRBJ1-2	CASSQAPGQPVPANYGYTF
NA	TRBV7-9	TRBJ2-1	CASNLGGHDEQFF
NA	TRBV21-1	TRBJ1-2	CASIGGRGYTF
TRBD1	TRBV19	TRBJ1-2	CASRTGGFGYTF
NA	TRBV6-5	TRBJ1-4	CASSGFQGFREKLFF
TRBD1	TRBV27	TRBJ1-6	CASSTQGQFNSPLHF
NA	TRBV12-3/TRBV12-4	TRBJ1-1	CASSPQANTEAFF
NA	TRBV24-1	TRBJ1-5	CATSAMEGQPQHF
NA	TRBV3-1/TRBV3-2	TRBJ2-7	CASSQALGNYEQYF
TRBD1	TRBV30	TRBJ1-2	CAWSRAGQGNYGYTF
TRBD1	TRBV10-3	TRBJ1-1	CAISESRQGGTEAFF
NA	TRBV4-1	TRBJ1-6	CASSLPYSPLHF
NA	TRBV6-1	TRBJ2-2	CASSEAGYTGELFF
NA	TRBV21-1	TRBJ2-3	CASSKVEREQARTDTQYF